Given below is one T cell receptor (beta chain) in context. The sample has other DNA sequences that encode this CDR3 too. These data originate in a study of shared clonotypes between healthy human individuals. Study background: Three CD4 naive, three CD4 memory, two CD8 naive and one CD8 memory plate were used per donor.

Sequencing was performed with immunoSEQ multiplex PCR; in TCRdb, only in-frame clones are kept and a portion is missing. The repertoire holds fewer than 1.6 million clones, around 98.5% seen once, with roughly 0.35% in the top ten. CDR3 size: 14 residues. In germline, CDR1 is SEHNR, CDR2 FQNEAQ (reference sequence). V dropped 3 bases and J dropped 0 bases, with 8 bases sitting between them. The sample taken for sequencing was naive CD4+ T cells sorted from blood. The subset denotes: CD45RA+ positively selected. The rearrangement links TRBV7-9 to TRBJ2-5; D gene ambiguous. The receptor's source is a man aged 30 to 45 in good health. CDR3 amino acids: CASSLAEYQETQYF. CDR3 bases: TGTGCCAGCAGCTTGGCCGAGTACCAAGAGACCCAGTACTTC.